A single sample gave rise to the 4 T cell receptor beta chains below, sequenced in a study of T cells in Graves' hyperthyroidism and ophthalmopathy. Researchers amplified the TCR beta CDR3 regions from RNA transcripts. A first-round RT-PCR of the TCR CDR3 used the HTBI primer set. TCRdb processed the multiplex PCR reads anew with MiXCR; each CDR3 protein has one entry. This sample has about 610,000 distinct CDR3 sequences, with roughly 50% found just once. The sequencing input was peripheral blood or thyroid tissue (not recorded which). The receptors come from a woman aged 18-29 years with Graves' hyperthyroidism.

This clonotype has just a few counts. The rearrangement joins TRBV6-2 or TRBV6-3 to TRBJ2-3; D ambiguous. Germline CDR1 reads MNHEY; CDR2 reads SVGEGT. The CDR3 is 14 residues long. V was pared by 2 bases and J by 1 base, with 7 bases between. The CDR3 region is CASSYPVRTDTQYF. In DNA form, the CDR3 reads TGTGCCAGCAGTTACCCAGTGCGCACAGATACGCAGTATTTT.

The gene calls are TRBV7-6 and TRBJ2-7; D may be TRBD2 (6 bases). The germline CDR1 and CDR2 sequences are SGHVS and FNYEAQ. This CDR3 is 14 amino acids long. V shed 5 bases and J shed 10 bases, with 21 bases lying between them. The chain's CDR3 is CASSPGTSPENQYF. As DNA, the CDR3 is TGTGCCAGCAGCCCCGGGACTTCCCCCGAGAATCAGTACTTC.

A remark on this clonotype: This clone may be a read error of a much larger clone one base away. The chain couples TRBV7-2 to TRBJ2-7; D is ambiguous. The V gene's germline CDR1 is SGHTA and CDR2 FQGNSA. The CDR3 covers 14 residues. V shed 2 bases and J shed 9 bases, with 17 bases lying between them. The CDR3 protein is CASSLQSRAPGQYF. CDR3 coding DNA: TGTGCCAGCAGCTTACAGAGTAGGGCTCCGGGGCAGTACTTC.

In the case of this clonotype: The missing conserved phenylalanine or tryptophan at the end of this CDR3 makes a read error likely. It is unclear where the CDR3 begins or ends on the DNA, so no DNA is shown, and the CDR3 is as TCRdb lists it. The J gene is TRBJ1-1, the V gene TRBV24-1. Looked up from germline, CDR1 is KGHDR and CDR2 is SFDVKD. Termini included, the CDR3 measures 8 amino acids. CDR3 sequence: CATSDLVK.